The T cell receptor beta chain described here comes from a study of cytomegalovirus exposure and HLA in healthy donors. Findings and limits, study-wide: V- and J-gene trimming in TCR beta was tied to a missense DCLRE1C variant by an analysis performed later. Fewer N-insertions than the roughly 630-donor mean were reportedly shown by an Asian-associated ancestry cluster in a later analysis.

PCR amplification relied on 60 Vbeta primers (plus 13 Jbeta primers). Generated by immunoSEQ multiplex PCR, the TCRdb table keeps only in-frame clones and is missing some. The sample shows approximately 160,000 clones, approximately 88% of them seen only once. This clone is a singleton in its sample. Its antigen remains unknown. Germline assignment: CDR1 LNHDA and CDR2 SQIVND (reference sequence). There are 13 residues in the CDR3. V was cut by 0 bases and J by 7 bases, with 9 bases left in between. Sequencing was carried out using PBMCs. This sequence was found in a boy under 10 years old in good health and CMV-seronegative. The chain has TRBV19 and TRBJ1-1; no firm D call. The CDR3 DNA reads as TGTGCCAGTAGTATAGATGGGAGCAGTGAAGCTTTCTTT. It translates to CASSIDGSSEAFF.